These 10 T cell receptor beta chains were sequenced from one sample in a study of T cell changes during pregnancy in multiple sclerosis. Measured with immunoSEQ multiplex PCR; TCRdb has only the in-frame clones, and not every one. The sample shows about 50,000 clones, about 94% of them seen only once. Source: CD4+ T cells from peripheral blood mononuclear cells, taken after pregnancy. The receptors originated from a female donor with multiple sclerosis, enrolled in a pregnancy study.

The chain joins TRBV18 to TRBJ1-1; the D is unclear. The CDR3 consists of 15 residues. V lost 3 bases, J lost 0 bases, and 11 bases lay in between. Per germline, CDR1 KGHSH and CDR2 LQKENI. CDR3 bases: TGTGCCAGCTCACCTGGCGCAGGATTGAACACTGAAGCTTTCTTT. As protein: CASSPGAGLNTEAFF.

The chain joins TRBV5-1 to TRBJ2-5; TRBD2 agrees at 8 bases. V was clipped by 0 bases and J by 1 base; unmatched bases: 2. The CDR3 is 15 residues long. Germline lookup yields CDR1 SGHRS and CDR2 YFSETQ. CDR3 protein: CASSLAGGVQETQYF. In DNA form, the CDR3 reads TGCGCCAGCAGCTTGGCCGGGGGGGTCCAAGAGACCCAGTACTTC.

The CDR3 nucleotides read TGTGCCAGCAGCCCAGGACTAGCGGGACAAGAGACCCAGTACTTC. It yields the protein CASSPGLAGQETQYF. The V and J genes are TRBV11-2 and TRBJ2-5, with 12 bases identical to TRBD2. The V gene end was trimmed by 5 bases and the J gene end by 2 bases; junction bases not matched to a gene: 3. Germline CDR1 SGHAT, CDR2 FQNNGV. The CDR3 has 15 residues.

The V and J genes are TRBV2 and TRBJ2-7; D is uncertain. This CDR3 has 13 amino acids. From germline, CDR1 is SNHLY and CDR2 FYNNEI. V lost 6 bases and J lost 0, with 9 bases in between. The CDR3 nucleotides read TGTGCCAGCAGCCTGCAGGTCTCCTACGAGCAGTACTTC. Protein sequence: CASSLQVSYEQYF. Complete variable domain (other parts from reference TRBV2 and TRBJ2-7): EPEVTQTPSHQVTQMGQEVILRCVPISNHLYFYWYRQILGQKVEFLVSFYNNEISEKSEIFDDQFSVERPDGSNFTLKIRSTKLEDSAMYFCASSLQVSYEQYFGPGTRLTVT.

The CDR3 DNA follows: TGCGCCAGCAGCTTGGTCGGGGGGACAGGGTACGAAAAACTGTTTTTT. This translates into CASSLVGGTGYEKLFF. The V and J genes are TRBV5-1 and TRBJ1-4; 9 bases line up with TRBD1. The CDR3 covers 16 residues. Germline lookup yields CDR1 SGHRS and CDR2 YFSETQ. Unmatched junction bases numbered 8, after V lost 0 bases and J lost 8 bases.

The chain employs TRBV5-4 and TRBJ2-5, with D possibly TRBD1 on 6 matching bases. Germline CDR1 and CDR2: SGHNT and YYREEE (reference sequence). The ends were cut back, 0 bases at V and 5 bases at J, with 11 bases in the middle. The CDR3 is made up of 14 amino acids. The CDR3 loop is CASSLAGRGETQYF. In nucleotides, the CDR3 is TGTGCCAGCAGCTTGGCCGGCAGGGGTGAGACCCAGTACTTC.

This clone was counted between two and nine times. CDR3 sequence reads: CAIRGGTGLPLSLDTQYF. CDR3 coding DNA: TGTGCCATCAGGGGGGGGACAGGGCTTCCCCTAAGCTTAGATACGCAGTATTTT. The rearrangement links TRBV10-3 to TRBJ2-3; 9 bases map to TRBD1. Trimming took 6 bases from V and 5 from J; bases not matched to a gene: 18. The CDR3 sequence is 18 residues long. Germline V gene data show CDR1 as ENHRY and CDR2 as SYGVKD.

The genes are TRBV7-2 and TRBJ2-1, with 8 positions matching TRBD2. V lost 5 bases and J lost 2; bases outside the gene matches: 11. The CDR3 sequence is 17 residues long. Per the germline V gene, CDR1 is SGHTA and CDR2 is FQGNSA. CDR3 nucleotides: TGTGCCAGCAGCCGCAGGGCCAAGACTAGCGCCTACAATGAGCAGTTCTTC. Translation gives CASSRRAKTSAYNEQFF.

The chain uses TRBV27 and TRBJ1-1, with 8 nucleotides matching TRBD1. The CDR3 spans 16 residues. V lost 2 bases to trimming and J lost 0 bases; unmatched junction nucleotides: 5. Germline lookup yields CDR1 MNHEY and CDR2 SMNVEV (reference sequence). The CDR3 DNA sequence: TGTGCCAGCAGTTTAGAAACAGGGGGAATGAACACTGAAGCTTTCTTT. It translates to CASSLETGGMNTEAFF.

This rearrangement joins TRBV2 to TRBJ1-5; weak D call: TRBD1 (5 bases). The CDR3 runs to 14 residues. Germline CDR1 reads SNHLY; CDR2 reads FYNNEI. V was cut by 7 bases and J by 3 bases, with 13 bases left in between. The CDR3 DNA sequence: TGTGCCAGCAACAAGGACATCTCCAATCAGCCCCAGCATTTT. This sequence encodes CASNKDISNQPQHF.